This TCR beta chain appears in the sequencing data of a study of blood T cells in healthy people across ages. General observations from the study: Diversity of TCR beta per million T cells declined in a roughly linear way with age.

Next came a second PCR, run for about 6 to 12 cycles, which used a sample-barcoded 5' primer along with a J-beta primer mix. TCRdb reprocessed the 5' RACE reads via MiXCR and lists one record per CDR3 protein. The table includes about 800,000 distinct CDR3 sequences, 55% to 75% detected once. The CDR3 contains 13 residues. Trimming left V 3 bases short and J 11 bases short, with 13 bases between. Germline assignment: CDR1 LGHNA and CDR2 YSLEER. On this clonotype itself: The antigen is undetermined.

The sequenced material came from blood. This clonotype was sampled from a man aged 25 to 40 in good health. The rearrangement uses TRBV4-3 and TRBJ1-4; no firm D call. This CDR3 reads CASSQTTWRKLFF. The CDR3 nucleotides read TGCGCCAGCAGCCAGACTACATGGCGGAAACTGTTTTTT.